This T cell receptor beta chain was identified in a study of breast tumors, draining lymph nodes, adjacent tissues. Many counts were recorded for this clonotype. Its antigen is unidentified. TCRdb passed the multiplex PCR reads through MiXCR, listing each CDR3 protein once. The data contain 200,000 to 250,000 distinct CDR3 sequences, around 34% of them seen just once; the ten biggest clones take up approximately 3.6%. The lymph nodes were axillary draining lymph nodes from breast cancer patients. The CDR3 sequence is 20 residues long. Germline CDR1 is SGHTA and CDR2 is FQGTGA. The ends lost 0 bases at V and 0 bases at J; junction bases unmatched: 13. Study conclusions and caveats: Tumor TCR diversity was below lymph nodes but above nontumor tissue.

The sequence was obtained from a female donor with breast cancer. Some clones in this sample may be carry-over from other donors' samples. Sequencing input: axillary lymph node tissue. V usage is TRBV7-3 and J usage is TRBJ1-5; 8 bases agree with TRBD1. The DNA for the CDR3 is TGTGCCAGCAGCTTAACGTTTGGGGCAGGGGGCGACGATAGCAATCAGCCCCAGCATTTT. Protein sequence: CASSLTFGAGGDDSNQPQHF.